These 6 T cell receptor beta chains share one sample of origin, sequenced in a study of blood T cell repertoires in COVID-19 (dated by TCRdb to about 2020). The library was produced with the immunoSEQ multiplex PCR assay. The clones in this table, taken by TCRdb from immuneACCESS, are in-frame only. Not every clone is retained; where verified, under half of the shortfall comes from an unresolved V gene, and the cause of the rest is unknown. The sample table holds fewer than 400,000 clones, of which 75% to 90% were seen once. The ten largest clones take up under 6% of the sample. Sequencing was carried out using PBMCs or T cells enriched from blood (not recorded which). The receptors derive from a man aged 30 to 39 who had recovered from COVID-19.

This clone has more than one count but fewer than ten. The chain is built from TRBV6-4 and TRBJ2-1, with TRBD2 matching 7 bases. The germline CDR1 and CDR2 sequences are MRHNA and SNTAGT. CDR3 size: 14 residues. V was pared by 3 bases and J by 4 bases, with 3 bases of the junction left unmatched. The CDR3 region is CASSETAGYNEQFF. The CDR3 DNA follows: TGTGCCAGCAGTGAAACAGCGGGGTACAATGAGCAGTTCTTC.

This clone came up once. The junction shows a germline mismatch at one end, possibly a read error. V is TRBV5-5 and J is TRBJ1-4; D uncertain. Germline CDR1 is SGHKS and CDR2 is YYEKEE (reference sequence). The CDR3 covers 14 residues. The CDR3 loop reads CASNLVATNEKLFF. CDR3 nucleotide sequence: TGTGCCAGCAACTTGGTAGCAACTAATGAAAAACTGTTTTTT.

V is TRBV19 and J is TRBJ1-5, with 8 bases lining up with TRBD1. The germline CDR1 and CDR2 sequences are LNHDA and SQIVND (reference sequence). Trimming at V came to 5 bases and at J to 9 bases, leaving 15 bases not matched to a gene. This CDR3 contains 16 residues. The CDR3: CASSRSGRTGIGPQHF. The CDR3 nucleotides read TGTGCCAGTAGTCGTTCTGGCCGGACAGGGATCGGGCCCCAGCATTTT. Using reference TRBV19 and TRBJ1-5 for the parts outside the CDR3, the full variable domain is DGGITQSPKYLFRKEGQNVTLSCEQNLNHDAMYWYRQDPGQGLRLIYYSQIVNDFQKGDIAEGYSVSREKKESFPLTVTSAQKNPTAFYLCASSRSGRTGIGPQHFGDGTRLSIL.

Notes on this clone: This CDR3 is also generated by other DNA sequences in the sample. This chain joins TRBV7-9 and TRBJ2-2, with D perhaps TRBD2 (6 bases). Trimming cost V 8 bases and J 0 bases, with 13 bases left between them. The germline V gene encodes CDR1 SEHNR and CDR2 FQNEAQ (reference sequence). CDR3 size: 15 residues. The DNA of the CDR3 is TGTGCCAGCTCCTTAGGACTATCGAACACCGGGGAGCTGTTTTTT. This codes for CASSLGLSNTGELFF.

In DNA, the CDR3 is TGTGCCAGCAACCCGACAGTGAACACTGAAGCTTTCTTT. As protein: CASNPTVNTEAFF. The chain recombines TRBV6-5 with TRBJ1-1, with D perhaps matching TRBD1 (5 bases). CDR1 and CDR2 from the germline V gene are MNHEY and SVGAGI. The ends were cut back, 7 bases at V and 0 bases at J, with 9 bases in the middle. The CDR3 loop spans 13 amino acids.

This chain connects TRBV2 to TRBJ1-2, with D possibly matching TRBD1 (6 bases). CDR1 and CDR2 (germline): SNHLY, FYNNEI. This CDR3 has 14 amino acids. V lost 6 bases, J lost 0 bases, and 11 bases lay in between. The CDR3 DNA sequence: TGTGCCAGCAGGGTGACAGGCCCTAACTATGGCTACACCTTC. Translated: CASRVTGPNYGYTF.